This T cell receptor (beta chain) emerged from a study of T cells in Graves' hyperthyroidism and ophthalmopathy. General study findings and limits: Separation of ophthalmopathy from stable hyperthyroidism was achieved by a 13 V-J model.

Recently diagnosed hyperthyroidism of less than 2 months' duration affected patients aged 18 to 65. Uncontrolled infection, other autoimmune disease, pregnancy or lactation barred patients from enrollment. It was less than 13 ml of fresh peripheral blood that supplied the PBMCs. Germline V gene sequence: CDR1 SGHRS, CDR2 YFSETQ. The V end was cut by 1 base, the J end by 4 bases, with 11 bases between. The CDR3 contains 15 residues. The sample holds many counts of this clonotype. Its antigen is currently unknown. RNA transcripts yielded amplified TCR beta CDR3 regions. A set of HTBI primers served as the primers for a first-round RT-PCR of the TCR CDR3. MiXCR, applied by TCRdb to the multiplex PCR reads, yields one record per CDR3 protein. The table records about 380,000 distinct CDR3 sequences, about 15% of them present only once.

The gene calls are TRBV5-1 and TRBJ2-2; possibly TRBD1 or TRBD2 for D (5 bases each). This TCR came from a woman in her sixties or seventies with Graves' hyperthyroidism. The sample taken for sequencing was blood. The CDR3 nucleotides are TGCGCCAGCAGCTTGAGATGGGGACGCACCGGGGAGCTGTTTTTT. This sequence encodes CASSLRWGRTGELFF.